The rows below give T cell receptor beta chains drawn from one sample of a study of cytomegalovirus exposure and HLA in healthy donors. Sequenced by immunoSEQ multiplex PCR; TCRdb stores in-frame clones only, minus some. The sample shows tens of thousands of clones, 83% of them seen only once. The sequenced sample consisted of PBMCs. These receptors all stem from a man under 40 in good health and CMV-seronegative. The CDR3 runs from the conserved cysteine through the conserved F or W. Each record gives: D gene, J gene, clone size, V gene, CDR3 protein, CDR3 DNA. D genes are given only for firm matches. Clone size is not always given. Where it is, it says once, few, many or a class for expanded clones.

d_call: -; j_call: TRBJ2-7; clone_size: -; v_call: TRBV27; cdr3_aa: CASLQGAEYEQYF; cdr3_nt: TGTGCCAGCTTACAGGGAGCAGAATACGAGCAGTACTTC
d_call: -; j_call: TRBJ1-5; clone_size: -; v_call: TRBV7-8; cdr3_aa: CASSLRETGQPQHF; cdr3_nt: TGTGCCAGCAGCCTTCGTGAGACGGGGCAGCCCCAGCATTTT
d_call: -; j_call: TRBJ1-1; clone_size: -; v_call: TRBV5-1; cdr3_aa: CASSLVGGGFMNTEAFF; cdr3_nt: TGCGCCAGCAGCTTGGTGGGGGGGGGCTTCATGAACACTGAAGCTTTCTTT
d_call: -; j_call: TRBJ2-3; clone_size: few; v_call: TRBV7-9; cdr3_aa: CASSPLRTVEGTDTQYF; cdr3_nt: TGTGCCAGCAGCCCCCTCCGGACAGTTGAGGGCACAGATACGCAGTATTTT
d_call: TRBD2; j_call: TRBJ2-5; clone_size: -; v_call: TRBV19; cdr3_aa: CASSILGTSGRAETQYF; cdr3_nt: TGTGCCAGTAGTATTTTAGGGACTAGCGGGAGAGCAGAGACCCAGTACTTC
d_call: -; j_call: TRBJ1-4; clone_size: few; v_call: TRBV5-6; cdr3_aa: CASSLPPPGHNEKLFF; cdr3_nt: TGTGCCAGCAGCCTTCCTCCCCCAGGGCATAATGAAAAACTGTTTTTT
d_call: -; j_call: TRBJ2-3; clone_size: few; v_call: TRBV4-1; cdr3_aa: CASSQDQGKGRPGGTQYF; cdr3_nt: TGCGCCAGCAGCCAAGATCAGGGGAAAGGCAGGCCCGGCGGTACGCAGTATTTT
d_call: -; j_call: TRBJ1-2; clone_size: -; v_call: TRBV29-1; cdr3_aa: CSVEDRGINYGYTF; cdr3_nt: TGCAGCGTTGAAGATAGGGGGATTAACTATGGCTACACCTTC
d_call: TRBD2; j_call: TRBJ2-1; clone_size: -; v_call: TRBV7-2; cdr3_aa: CASSSSLLAGGSYNEQFF; cdr3_nt: TGTGCCAGCAGCTCTTCGCTTCTGGCGGGGGGGTCCTACAATGAGCAGTTCTTC
d_call: -; j_call: TRBJ2-2; clone_size: -; v_call: TRBV7-3; cdr3_aa: CASSSNQGKSGELFF; cdr3_nt: TGTGCCAGCAGCTCAAACCAGGGGAAGTCCGGGGAGCTGTTTTTT
d_call: -; j_call: TRBJ2-2; clone_size: -; v_call: TRBV5-6; cdr3_aa: CASSLPGGPNTGELFF; cdr3_nt: TGTGCCAGCAGCTTACCAGGGGGGCCGAACACCGGGGAGCTGTTTTTT
d_call: -; j_call: TRBJ2-7; clone_size: -; v_call: TRBV7-8; cdr3_aa: CASSLAAGTAFPYEQYF; cdr3_nt: TGTGCCAGCAGCTTAGCTGCGGGGACAGCATTCCCCTACGAGCAGTACTTC
d_call: -; j_call: TRBJ1-1; clone_size: -; v_call: TRBV15; cdr3_aa: CATSRDRTVYEAFF; cdr3_nt: TGTGCCACCAGCAGAGATAGAACCGTTTATGAAGCTTTCTTT
d_call: TRBD1; j_call: TRBJ1-4; clone_size: once; v_call: TRBV5-4; cdr3_aa: CASSHDRGTNEKLFF; cdr3_nt: TGTGCCAGCAGCCATGACAGGGGTACTAATGAAAAACTGTTTTTT
d_call: -; j_call: TRBJ2-7; clone_size: -; v_call: TRBV29-1; cdr3_aa: CSVGVGPYEQYF; cdr3_nt: TGCAGCGTTGGGGTGGGGCCCTACGAGCAGTACTTC
d_call: TRBD1; j_call: TRBJ2-3; clone_size: -; v_call: TRBV7-6; cdr3_aa: CASSSRRDRSTDTQYF; cdr3_nt: TGTGCCAGCAGCTCCCGCCGGGACAGGAGCACAGATACGCAGTATTTT
d_call: -; j_call: TRBJ1-2; clone_size: -; v_call: TRBV7-6; cdr3_aa: CASSSGDGYTF; cdr3_nt: TGTGCCAGCAGCTCCGGTGATGGCTACACCTTC
d_call: -; j_call: TRBJ2-1; clone_size: -; v_call: TRBV9; cdr3_aa: CASSVGGGEQFF; cdr3_nt: TGTGCCAGCAGCGTAGGTGGCGGTGAGCAGTTCTTC
d_call: -; j_call: TRBJ2-7; clone_size: few; v_call: TRBV6-1; cdr3_aa: CASREGSYEQYF; cdr3_nt: TGTGCCAGCAGGGAGGGGTCGTACGAGCAGTACTTC
d_call: TRBD1; j_call: TRBJ1-2; clone_size: -; v_call: TRBV19; cdr3_aa: CASSRDRENYGYTF; cdr3_nt: TGTGCCAGTAGCAGGGACAGGGAAAACTATGGCTACACCTTC
d_call: -; j_call: TRBJ2-7; clone_size: -; v_call: TRBV29-1; cdr3_aa: CSVGEDFEQYF; cdr3_nt: TGCAGCGTTGGTGAGGATTTCGAGCAGTACTTC
d_call: TRBD1; j_call: TRBJ1-1; clone_size: -; v_call: TRBV5-3; cdr3_aa: CARSSGETGSGTEAFF; cdr3_nt: TGTGCCAGAAGCTCCGGGGAGACAGGGTCGGGCACTGAAGCTTTCTTT
d_call: -; j_call: TRBJ2-7; clone_size: -; v_call: TRBV19; cdr3_aa: CASSIVDPGGEQYF; cdr3_nt: TGTGCCAGTAGTATAGTGGACCCCGGCGGGGAGCAGTACTTC
d_call: -; j_call: TRBJ2-2; clone_size: -; v_call: TRBV2; cdr3_aa: CASSPPGRENTGELFF; cdr3_nt: TGTGCCAGCAGCCCCCCCGGGCGGGAGAACACCGGGGAGCTGTTTTTT
d_call: -; j_call: TRBJ2-2; clone_size: -; v_call: TRBV5-6; cdr3_aa: CASSLDLKGAGGELFF; cdr3_nt: TGTGCCAGCAGCTTGGATCTGAAGGGCGCGGGCGGGGAGCTGTTTTTT
d_call: -; j_call: TRBJ2-7; clone_size: -; v_call: TRBV29-1; cdr3_aa: CSVVKGQGTNEQYF; cdr3_nt: TGCAGCGTTGTAAAGGGTCAGGGGACGAACGAGCAGTACTTC
d_call: -; j_call: TRBJ2-7; clone_size: -; v_call: TRBV2; cdr3_aa: CASSAIGGRGSYEQYF; cdr3_nt: TGTGCCAGCAGTGCTATAGGGGGAAGAGGTTCCTACGAGCAGTACTTC
d_call: TRBD1; j_call: TRBJ2-7; clone_size: -; v_call: TRBV6-5; cdr3_aa: CASSYGTGGTYEQYF; cdr3_nt: TGTGCCAGCAGTTACGGGACAGGGGGGACCTACGAGCAGTATTTC
d_call: TRBD1; j_call: TRBJ1-2; clone_size: -; v_call: TRBV6-4; cdr3_aa: CASSPVGGGGNYGYTF; cdr3_nt: TGTGCCAGCAGCCCCGTCGGAGGGGGCGGGAACTATGGCTACACCTTC
d_call: -; j_call: TRBJ1-2; clone_size: -; v_call: TRBV19; cdr3_aa: CASTPGRGDYGYTF; cdr3_nt: TGTGCCAGTACCCCGGGCAGGGGCGACTATGGCTACACCTTC
d_call: TRBD1; j_call: TRBJ2-7; clone_size: -; v_call: TRBV6-5; cdr3_aa: CASSSRTGGYEQYF; cdr3_nt: TGTGCCAGCAGTTCCAGGACAGGGGGTTACGAGCAGTACTTC
d_call: TRBD2; j_call: TRBJ2-3; clone_size: -; v_call: TRBV9; cdr3_aa: CASSVRGDDTQYF; cdr3_nt: TGTGCCAGCAGCGTTCGGGGGGACGATACGCAGTATTTT
d_call: TRBD1; j_call: TRBJ1-2; clone_size: -; v_call: TRBV9; cdr3_aa: CASSAGTGGYGYTF; cdr3_nt: TGTGCCAGCAGCGCCGGGACAGGGGGCTATGGCTACACCTTC
d_call: -; j_call: TRBJ2-7; clone_size: -; v_call: TRBV6-5; cdr3_aa: CASSWGGGDSYEQYF; cdr3_nt: TGTGCCAGCAGTTGGGGTGGAGGGGACTCCTACGAGCAGTACTTC
d_call: TRBD1; j_call: TRBJ1-5; clone_size: -; v_call: TRBV7-9; cdr3_aa: CSSSSDRGASQPQHF; cdr3_nt: TGTTCCAGCAGCTCCGACAGGGGAGCGAGCCAGCCCCAGCATTTT
d_call: -; j_call: TRBJ2-1; clone_size: -; v_call: TRBV13; cdr3_aa: CASSSLSSYNEQFF; cdr3_nt: TGTGCCAGCAGCTCTCTCAGCTCCTACAATGAGCAGTTCTTC
d_call: TRBD1; j_call: TRBJ2-7; clone_size: -; v_call: TRBV27; cdr3_aa: CASSSQNRGHEQYF; cdr3_nt: TGTGCCAGCAGTTCACAAAACAGGGGTCACGAGCAGTACTTC
d_call: -; j_call: TRBJ2-1; clone_size: -; v_call: TRBV9; cdr3_aa: CASSGRDSDNEQFF; cdr3_nt: TGTGCCAGCAGCGGCCGGGACTCGGACAATGAGCAGTTCTTC
d_call: -; j_call: TRBJ1-3; clone_size: -; v_call: TRBV7-6; cdr3_aa: CASSLDPEPGGSTIYF; cdr3_nt: TGTGCCAGCAGCTTGGACCCCGAGCCTGGAGGAAGCACCATATATTTT
d_call: TRBD2; j_call: TRBJ2-1; clone_size: once; v_call: TRBV7-2; cdr3_aa: CASSIRTSGVLNEQFF; cdr3_nt: TGTGCCAGCAGCATCAGGACTAGCGGGGTCCTCAATGAGCAGTTCTTC
d_call: -; j_call: TRBJ2-3; clone_size: -; v_call: TRBV6-5; cdr3_aa: CASTRAGGVGDTQYF; cdr3_nt: TGTGCCAGCACCCGGGCCGGGGGAGTTGGAGATACGCAGTATTTT
d_call: TRBD1; j_call: TRBJ2-7; clone_size: -; v_call: TRBV7-2; cdr3_aa: CASSPGGRSSYEQYF; cdr3_nt: TGTGCCAGCAGCCCAGGGGGAAGGAGCTCCTACGAGCAGTACTTC
d_call: TRBD1; j_call: TRBJ1-2; clone_size: -; v_call: TRBV27; cdr3_aa: CASSPIRTGGGYGYTF; cdr3_nt: TGTGCCAGCAGTCCTATTCGGACAGGGGGCGGTTATGGCTACACCTTC
d_call: TRBD2; j_call: TRBJ2-4; clone_size: -; v_call: TRBV7-6; cdr3_aa: CASSPGLAGSVAKNIQYF; cdr3_nt: TGTGCCAGCAGCCCCGGACTAGCGGGTTCTGTAGCCAAAAACATTCAGTACTTC
d_call: TRBD1; j_call: TRBJ2-2; clone_size: few; v_call: TRBV27; cdr3_aa: CASSEGQGHGELFF; cdr3_nt: TGTGCCAGCAGTGAGGGACAGGGGCACGGGGAGCTGTTTTTT
d_call: -; j_call: TRBJ1-1; clone_size: once; v_call: TRBV7-2; cdr3_aa: CASSFEGGAFF; cdr3_nt: TGTGCCAGCAGCTTTGAGGGCGGAGCTTTCTTT
d_call: -; j_call: TRBJ2-2; clone_size: once; v_call: TRBV29-1; cdr3_aa: CSVDMGGSGELFF; cdr3_nt: TGCAGCGTTGATATGGGTGGGAGCGGGGAGCTGTTTTTT
d_call: TRBD1; j_call: TRBJ2-5; clone_size: -; v_call: TRBV2; cdr3_aa: CASRGRGYQETQYF; cdr3_nt: TGTGCCAGCAGGGGCAGGGGGTACCAAGAGACCCAGTACTTC
d_call: TRBD2; j_call: TRBJ2-1; clone_size: -; v_call: TRBV5-4; cdr3_aa: CASSSLSGSYNEQFF; cdr3_nt: TGTGCCAGCAGCTCCCTAAGCGGGAGCTACAATGAGCAGTTCTTC
d_call: TRBD1; j_call: TRBJ2-1; clone_size: -; v_call: TRBV19; cdr3_aa: CASRWTGEGNEQFF; cdr3_nt: TGTGCCAGTAGGTGGACAGGGGAGGGGAATGAGCAGTTCTTC
d_call: -; j_call: TRBJ1-6; clone_size: -; v_call: TRBV27; cdr3_aa: CRVPNSPLHF; cdr3_nt: TGCAGGGTTCCTAATTCACCCCTCCACTTT
d_call: TRBD1; j_call: TRBJ2-5; clone_size: -; v_call: TRBV7-6; cdr3_aa: CASSLGEWTGDLETQYF; cdr3_nt: TGTGCCAGCAGCTTAGGGGAGTGGACAGGGGATTTAGAGACCCAGTACTTC
d_call: TRBD1; j_call: TRBJ2-7; clone_size: -; v_call: TRBV7-2; cdr3_aa: CASSQGTGVHYEQYF; cdr3_nt: TGTGCCAGCAGCCAGGGGACAGGCGTACACTACGAGCAGTACTTC
d_call: -; j_call: TRBJ1-5; clone_size: -; v_call: TRBV6-1; cdr3_aa: CASSERIGGGSNQPQHF; cdr3_nt: TGTGCCAGCAGTGAAAGAATTGGGGGGGGAAGCAATCAGCCCCAGCATTTT
d_call: -; j_call: TRBJ1-6; clone_size: -; v_call: TRBV25-1; cdr3_aa: CASSWTSSDSPLHF; cdr3_nt: TGTGCCAGCAGTTGGACAAGTTCGGATTCACCCCTCCACTTT
d_call: -; j_call: TRBJ1-1; clone_size: -; v_call: TRBV5-4; cdr3_aa: CASGRDTGPTEAFF; cdr3_nt: TGTGCCAGCGGCCGGGACACCGGCCCCACTGAAGCTTTCTTT
d_call: -; j_call: TRBJ2-2; clone_size: -; v_call: TRBV6-5; cdr3_aa: CASSLGVGQFTGELFF; cdr3_nt: TGTGCCAGCAGTTTGGGAGTCGGACAGTTCACCGGGGAGCTGTTTTTT
d_call: TRBD1; j_call: TRBJ2-3; clone_size: -; v_call: TRBV7-9; cdr3_aa: CASSLGRRQGFTDTQYF; cdr3_nt: TGTGCCAGCAGCTTAGGTCGGAGACAGGGATTCACAGATACGCAGTATTTT
d_call: -; j_call: TRBJ2-5; clone_size: -; v_call: TRBV30; cdr3_aa: CAWRVGGAGKTQYF; cdr3_nt: TGTGCCTGGAGGGTAGGGGGGGCTGGTAAGACCCAGTACTTC
d_call: TRBD1; j_call: TRBJ1-4; clone_size: -; v_call: TRBV5-1; cdr3_aa: CASSSTGGASEKLFF; cdr3_nt: TGCGCCAGCAGCTCGACAGGGGGCGCATCCGAAAAACTGTTTTTT